This T cell receptor beta chain originates from a study of blood T cell repertoires in COVID-19. Study summary: The United States, Italy and Spain provided the acute and convalescent COVID-19 samples. The cDNA or gDNA used as material had been derived from T cells, B-cell-depleted T cells, or PBMCs.

There are 15 residues in the CDR3. V dropped 4 bases and J dropped 4; count of bases not matched to a gene: 8. Germline V gene lookup returns CDR1 SEHNR and CDR2 FQNEAQ (reference sequence). In the original workflow: Estimated nucleated cell counts came from reference gene primer amplification. Assay used: immunoSEQ multiplex PCR; TCRdb lists only in-frame clones, some missing. V, J and clone size are taken as reported in that table, and D and trimming were inferred from the DNA itself. The sample has about 210,000 clones; approximately 84% are singletons. Sequencing was performed on peripheral blood. This chain connects TRBV7-9 to TRBJ2-7; 9 bases agree with TRBD1. The clonotype was recovered from a woman between 45 and 65 years old with active or convalescent COVID-19. CDR3 sequence: CASSSTGTGLYEQYF. DNA for the CDR3: TGTGCCAGCAGCTCGACCGGGACAGGGCTATACGAGCAGTACTTC.